Listed below are T cell receptor beta chains from one sample, sequenced in a study of blood T cell repertoires in COVID-19. The method was immunoSEQ multiplex PCR; TCRdb's version includes in-frame clones alone and lacks a portion of them. This sample has about 270,000 clones, with approximately 86% found just once. Sequenced sample: peripheral blood. Receptors were obtained from a woman aged 18-29 years with acute or convalescent COVID-19. Both conserved end residues are part of each CDR3. A D gene is named only where the DNA matches it firmly. The size field is filled for only some rows; it gives once, few, many or a size class.

cdr3_nt cdr3_aa clone_size v_call d_call j_call
TGCAGCGTTGAGGGGCAGGAAACCTCCTACGAGCAGTACTTC CSVEGQETSYEQYF few TRBV29-1 - TRBJ2-7
TGTGCCAGCAGTAACACAGGGGACTATGGCTACACCTTC CASSNTGDYGYTF - TRBV6-2/TRBV6-3 TRBD1 TRBJ1-2
TGTGCCAGCAGCGGAACTGAGACTAGCGGGAACACCTACGAGCAGTACTTC CASSGTETSGNTYEQYF - TRBV9 TRBD2 TRBJ2-7
TGTGCCAGCAAATTGGATAGCGGGAGAGATACGCAGTATTTT CASKLDSGRDTQYF - TRBV6-5 TRBD2 TRBJ2-3
TGTGCCAGCAGTTTATCGGTCAGGGGGGCTAACTATGGCTACACCTTC CASSLSVRGANYGYTF - TRBV27 TRBD1 TRBJ1-2
TGTGCCAGCACTTATAACGGAGGGGGGGTCACTGAAGCTTTCTTT CASTYNGGGVTEAFF - TRBV6-5 - TRBJ1-1
TGTGCTAGCAGCCCCGTGGCTAGCGGGATGGGAGATACGCAGTATTTT CASSPVASGMGDTQYF - TRBV7-7 TRBD2 TRBJ2-3
TGTGCCAGCAGTTCCGGCTATGGCTACACCTTC CASSSGYGYTF - TRBV27 - TRBJ1-2
TGTGCCTGGAGTACAAGCGGGAGTTTAACAGATACGCAGTATTTT CAWSTSGSLTDTQYF - TRBV30 TRBD2 TRBJ2-3
TGTGCCAGCACCCCACCGGGACAGGGGTTCTACGAGCAGTACTTC CASTPPGQGFYEQYF - TRBV28 TRBD1 TRBJ2-7